This T cell receptor (beta chain) comes out of a study of T cells in Graves' hyperthyroidism and ophthalmopathy. Study as a whole: Peripheral blood draws took place at initial diagnosis, ahead of any treatment.

Unmatched junction bases numbered 4, after V lost 4 bases and J lost 2 bases. Germline-derived CDR1 and CDR2 are MGHRA and YSYEKL. This CDR3 region has 16 residues. RNA transcripts yielded amplified TCR beta CDR3 regions. The TCR CDR3 first-round RT-PCR relied on the HTBI primer set. TCRdb redid the calling of the multiplex PCR reads with MiXCR, one entry per CDR3 protein. The sample includes approximately 610,000 distinct CDR3 sequences, under 15% of them seen just once. This clonotype was detected ten times or more. This sequence joins TRBV4-1 and TRBJ2-5; 13 bases align to TRBD2. The receptor was derived from a woman between 40 and 50 years old with Graves' ophthalmopathy. Sequencing was performed on blood. The CDR3 spells CASSRTSGSAQETQYF. In nucleotides, the CDR3 is TGCGCCAGCAGCCGGACTAGCGGGAGCGCGCAAGAGACCCAGTACTTC.